This T cell receptor beta chain appears in the sequencing data of a study of T cells in Graves' hyperthyroidism and ophthalmopathy. The investigators amplified TCR beta CDR3 regions from RNA transcripts. Researchers ran a first-round RT-PCR on the TCR CDR3 using the HTBI primer set. MiXCR, applied by TCRdb to the multiplex PCR reads, yields one record per CDR3 protein. The data show more than 600,000 distinct CDR3 sequences, about 17% seen once. Cells are PBMCs isolated from roughly 10 ml of fresh blood. The count of this clonotype is one. This CDR3 has 16 residues. CDR1 and CDR2 from the germline V gene are KGHSH and LQKENI. The ends were cut back, 4 bases at V and 0 bases at J, with 15 bases in the middle.

The chain is built from TRBV18 and TRBJ1-1, with D unclear. The receptor's source is a man younger than 35 with Graves' hyperthyroidism. Source material: blood. In nucleotides, the CDR3 is TGTGCCAGCTCACGAGCCGTAAACAGCATGAACACTGAAGCTTTCTTT. This encodes CASSRAVNSMNTEAFF.